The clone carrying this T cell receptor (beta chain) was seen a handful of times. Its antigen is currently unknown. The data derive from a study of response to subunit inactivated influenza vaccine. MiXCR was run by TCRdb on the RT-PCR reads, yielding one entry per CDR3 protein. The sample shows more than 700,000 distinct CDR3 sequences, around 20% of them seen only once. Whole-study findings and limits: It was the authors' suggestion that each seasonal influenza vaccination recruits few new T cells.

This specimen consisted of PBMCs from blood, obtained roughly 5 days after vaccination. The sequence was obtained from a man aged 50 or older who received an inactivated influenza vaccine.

The CDR3: CASSLGRGTLPLHF. The CDR3 DNA follows: TGTGCCAGCAGCTTGGGGAGGGGAACCTTACCCCTCCACTTT. V and J are TRBV5-6 and TRBJ1-6; maybe TRBD1 (5 bases). The CDR3 spans 14 residues. The germline V gene encodes CDR1 SGHDT and CDR2 YYEEEE. Trimming removed 0 bases from V and 12 bases from J, with 13 bases in between.